The rows below give T cell receptor beta chains drawn from one sample of a study of T cells in tuberculosis. Measured with immunoSEQ multiplex PCR; TCRdb has only the in-frame clones, and not every one. Here the sample spans tens of thousands of clones, around 93% being singletons. The sample in question was PBMCs, obtained at tuberculosis diagnosis. The receptors were gathered from an adult with tuberculosis. The conserved cysteine and the conserved F or W are not part of the CDR3 here. Fields, in order: V gene, D gene, J gene, CDR3 protein. A D gene is named only where the DNA matches it firmly.

V gene: TRBV25-1; D gene: -; J gene: TRBJ1-1; CDR3 protein: ASTPQGLNTEAF
V gene: TRBV30; D gene: -; J gene: TRBJ1-2; CDR3 protein: ARTHGYGYT
V gene: TRBV5-1; D gene: -; J gene: TRBJ2-3; CDR3 protein: ASSLGGAVTSTDTQY
V gene: TRBV12-2; D gene: -; J gene: TRBJ2-3; CDR3 protein: ASRPQERGNRKDTQY
V gene: TRBV11-2; D gene: -; J gene: TRBJ1-1; CDR3 protein: ASSLTAGMNTEAF
V gene: TRBV29-1; D gene: -; J gene: TRBJ2-7; CDR3 protein: SVVQGYEQY
V gene: TRBV11-2; D gene: TRBD1; J gene: TRBJ2-3; CDR3 protein: ASSSGGGPGGSTDTQY
V gene: TRBV11-2; D gene: TRBD1; J gene: TRBJ2-7; CDR3 protein: ASSSSHRGRDEQY
V gene: TRBV19; D gene: TRBD1; J gene: TRBJ1-4; CDR3 protein: ASSINRGTRATNEKLF
V gene: TRBV15; D gene: -; J gene: TRBJ2-1; CDR3 protein: ATSRLGSSSYNEQF
V gene: TRBV2; D gene: -; J gene: TRBJ1-1; CDR3 protein: ASSPMNTEAF
V gene: TRBV5-5; D gene: -; J gene: TRBJ1-5; CDR3 protein: ASSSVLDQPQH
V gene: TRBV28; D gene: -; J gene: TRBJ2-1; CDR3 protein: ASSLYHRASYNEQF
V gene: TRBV15; D gene: -; J gene: TRBJ1-3; CDR3 protein: ATSMRGPGNTIY
V gene: TRBV6-1; D gene: -; J gene: TRBJ1-3; CDR3 protein: ASSVGRVAGVTIY
V gene: TRBV28; D gene: -; J gene: TRBJ2-6; CDR3 protein: ASSRPYDSGANVLT
V gene: TRBV6-6; D gene: -; J gene: TRBJ1-5; CDR3 protein: ASNFRKNQPQH
V gene: TRBV2; D gene: -; J gene: TRBJ2-1; CDR3 protein: ASSEAVRGVAWDPSYNEQF
V gene: TRBV28; D gene: -; J gene: TRBJ1-2; CDR3 protein: ASSFGQGFYGYT
V gene: TRBV15; D gene: TRBD2; J gene: TRBJ2-2; CDR3 protein: ATSRERGGPGELF
V gene: TRBV7-3; D gene: TRBD2; J gene: TRBJ2-2; CDR3 protein: ASSQSGGLSNTGELF
V gene: TRBV7-8; D gene: -; J gene: TRBJ1-2; CDR3 protein: ASSFGWAILANYGYT
V gene: TRBV7-2; D gene: -; J gene: TRBJ1-4; CDR3 protein: ASSPRPGGDNLF
V gene: TRBV25-1; D gene: -; J gene: TRBJ1-5; CDR3 protein: ASSGGGERGDSQPQH
V gene: TRBV7-2; D gene: TRBD1; J gene: TRBJ1-4; CDR3 protein: ASSRDRGEKLF
V gene: TRBV7-6; D gene: TRBD2; J gene: TRBJ2-1; CDR3 protein: ASSLAGGGEQF
V gene: TRBV14; D gene: TRBD1; J gene: TRBJ1-6; CDR3 protein: ASSHRDRGRSSPLH
V gene: TRBV5-4; D gene: -; J gene: TRBJ2-7; CDR3 protein: ASSLGKGSYEQY
V gene: TRBV11-2; D gene: -; J gene: TRBJ2-3; CDR3 protein: ASSLRLLDTQY
V gene: TRBV4-1; D gene: TRBD2; J gene: TRBJ2-1; CDR3 protein: ASSQDSGGSYNEQF
V gene: TRBV25-1; D gene: -; J gene: TRBJ2-1; CDR3 protein: ASSDSRQYNEQF
V gene: TRBV30; D gene: -; J gene: TRBJ1-6; CDR3 protein: AWMARRKIMDSPLH
V gene: TRBV14; D gene: -; J gene: TRBJ2-4; CDR3 protein: ASSQDYGKNIQY
V gene: TRBV27; D gene: TRBD1; J gene: TRBJ1-6; CDR3 protein: ASSRRFGQGETNNSPLH
V gene: TRBV19; D gene: TRBD2; J gene: TRBJ2-3; CDR3 protein: ASSIARLAKADTQY
V gene: TRBV30; D gene: -; J gene: TRBJ2-2; CDR3 protein: AWVRGGVDTGELF
V gene: TRBV11-2; D gene: TRBD2; J gene: TRBJ2-7; CDR3 protein: ASSHRTSGGITYEQY
V gene: TRBV29-1; D gene: TRBD2; J gene: TRBJ2-7; CDR3 protein: SVEGTSTSNEQY
V gene: TRBV25-1; D gene: -; J gene: TRBJ2-5; CDR3 protein: ASSELPGTQY
V gene: TRBV27; D gene: TRBD1; J gene: TRBJ1-5; CDR3 protein: ASSLSGQQPQH
V gene: TRBV19; D gene: TRBD2; J gene: TRBJ2-1; CDR3 protein: ASSIWGGSYNEQF
V gene: TRBV13; D gene: -; J gene: TRBJ1-4; CDR3 protein: ASSSRGGEKLF
V gene: TRBV10-3; D gene: TRBD2; J gene: TRBJ2-7; CDR3 protein: AIGAGTSGGALSYEQY
V gene: TRBV9; D gene: -; J gene: TRBJ2-1; CDR3 protein: ASSPRLNEERQF
V gene: TRBV6-6; D gene: -; J gene: TRBJ2-7; CDR3 protein: ASEKGGGSNEQY
V gene: TRBV9; D gene: -; J gene: TRBJ1-1; CDR3 protein: ASSVDRETEAF
V gene: TRBV2; D gene: -; J gene: TRBJ2-2; CDR3 protein: ASRLTVPGELF
V gene: TRBV30; D gene: TRBD2; J gene: TRBJ2-3; CDR3 protein: AWSLAISGGGTDTQY